This T cell receptor beta chain was observed in a study of regulatory T cells in long-lasting Graves disease. CDR3 length: 15 amino acids. Trimming took 9 bases from V and 1 from J, leaving 18 bases between them. Germline V lookup: CDR1 MNHEY, CDR2 SMNVEV (reference sequence). This clonotype was counted ten times or more. In building TCR beta libraries, iRepertoire HTBI primers were used together with Arm-PCR of CDR3 regions. TCRdb re-called the multiplex PCR reads through MiXCR, storing one row per CDR3 protein. The sample has about 440,000 distinct CDR3 sequences, about 16% seen once. The sample's time point: newly diagnosed GD, antithyroid drugs for less than 3 months. PBMC-extracted RNA yielded the TCR library. These data are also associated with another study on T cells in Graves' hyperthyroidism and ophthalmopathy.

This specimen was peripheral blood mononuclear cells (PBMCs), taken at new diagnosis, from a patient treated with antithyroid drugs. The chain combines TRBV27 with TRBJ2-5, with D perhaps TRBD1 or TRBD2 (6 bases each). This sequence was found in a woman aged 25 to 45 with Graves disease. CDR3 coding DNA: TGTGCCAGTGCCAGGGGCCGGGACTCCCAAGAGACCCAGTACTTC. Translated, it gives CASARGRDSQETQYF.